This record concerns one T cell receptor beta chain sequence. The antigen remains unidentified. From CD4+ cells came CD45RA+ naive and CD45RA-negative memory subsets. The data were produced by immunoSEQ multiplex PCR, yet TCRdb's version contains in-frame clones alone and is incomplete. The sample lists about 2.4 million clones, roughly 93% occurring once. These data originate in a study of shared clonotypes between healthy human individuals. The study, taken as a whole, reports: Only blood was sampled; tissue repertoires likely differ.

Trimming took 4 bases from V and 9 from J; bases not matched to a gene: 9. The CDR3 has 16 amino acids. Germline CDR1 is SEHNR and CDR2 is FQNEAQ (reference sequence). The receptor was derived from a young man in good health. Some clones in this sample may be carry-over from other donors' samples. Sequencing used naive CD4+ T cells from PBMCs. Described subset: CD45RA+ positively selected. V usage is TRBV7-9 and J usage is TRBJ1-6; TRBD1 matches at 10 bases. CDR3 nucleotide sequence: TGTGCCAGCAGCTCAACGAGGACAGGGGGACGTTCACCCCTCCACTTT. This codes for CASSSTRTGGRSPLHF.